The text below deals with one T cell receptor (beta chain). The record originates from a study of beta chain features in type 1 diabetes. The whole isolated RNA underwent reverse transcription, so sequencing captured expressed TCRB transcripts. The method was immunoSEQ multiplex PCR; TCRdb's version includes in-frame clones alone and lacks a portion of them. Of approximately 250,000 clones in the sample, 9% to 10% were seen once. Trimming removed 3 bases at V and 7 bases at J, with 19 bases between. This CDR3 contains 15 residues. Germline V lookup: CDR1 MNHNS, CDR2 SASEGT. The chain is built from TRBV6-1 and TRBJ2-7, with D maybe TRBD1 (5 bases). The TCR originated in a woman aged 18-29 years in good health. Material: naive CD4+ T cells from blood. The CDR3 DNA follows: TGTGCCAGCAGTGACAAGGATAGGGGCCGTTGGGAGCAGTACTTC. This encodes CASSDKDRGRWEQYF.